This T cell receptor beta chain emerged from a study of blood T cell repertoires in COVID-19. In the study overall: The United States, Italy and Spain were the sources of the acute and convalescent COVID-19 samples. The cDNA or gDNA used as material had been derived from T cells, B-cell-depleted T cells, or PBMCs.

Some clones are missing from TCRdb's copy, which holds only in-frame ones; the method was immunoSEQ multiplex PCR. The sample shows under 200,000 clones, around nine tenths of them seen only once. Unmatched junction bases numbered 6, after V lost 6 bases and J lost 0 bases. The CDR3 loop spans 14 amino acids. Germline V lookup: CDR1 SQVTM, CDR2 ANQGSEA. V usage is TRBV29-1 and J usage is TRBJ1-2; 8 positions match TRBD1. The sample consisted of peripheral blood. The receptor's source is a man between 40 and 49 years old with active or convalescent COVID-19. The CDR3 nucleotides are TGCAGCGTCTCAGGGGGACAGGCTAACTATGGCTACACCTTC. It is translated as CSVSGGQANYGYTF. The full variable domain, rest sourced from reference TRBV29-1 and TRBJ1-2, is SAVISQKPSRDICQRGTSLTIQCQVDSQVTMMFWYRQQPGQSLTLIATANQGSEATYESGFVIDKFPISRPNLTFSTLTVSNMSPEDSSIYLCSVSGGQANYGYTFGSGTRLTVV.